Listed below are T cell receptor beta chains from one sample, sequenced in a study of T cell repertoires in aging, cancer and after chemotherapy. Using its own MiXCR run on the multiplex PCR reads, TCRdb lists one record per CDR3 protein. This sample carries 10,000 to 15,000 distinct CDR3 sequences, less than 30% of them seen once, and the ten largest clones take around 9.9%. The sample was blood. All receptors come from a human donor with a blood cancer. Each CDR3 is given with its conserved first and last residue. Each record gives: J gene, V gene, CDR3 length, clone size, D gene, CDR3 DNA, CDR3 protein. D genes are given only for firm matches. Rows may omit the clone size; those that give it use once, few, many or a size class.

TRBJ2-1	TRBV11-1	17	medium-sized	TRBD2	TGTGCCAGCAGCCTATCGGCTAGCGGGAGTTCCTACAATGAGCAGTTCTTC	CASSLSASGSSYNEQFF
TRBJ2-2	TRBV10-3	16	NA	NA	TGTGCCATCAGTTCCGATCCGGCCATGAACACCGGGGAGCTGTTTTTT	CAISSDPAMNTGELFF
TRBJ2-1	TRBV7-9	12	few	NA	TGTGCCAGCAGCTTAGCCCCGGGTGAGCAGTTCTTC	CASSLAPGEQFF
TRBJ2-1	TRBV19	15	many	TRBD2	TGTGCCAGTAGTCCGACTAGCGGGGGGGCGTCGGAGCAGTTCTTC	CASSPTSGGASEQFF
TRBJ1-6	TRBV5-4	14	medium-sized	TRBD1	TGTGCCAGCAGCTTGGGAGACAGGGGTTCACCCCTCCACTTT	CASSLGDRGSPLHF
TRBJ2-5	TRBV20-1	16	once	TRBD2	TGCAGTTCTCCCCTCCCCCTGGGGCGCGGGGGGGAGACCCAGTACTTC	CSSPLPLGRGGETQYF
TRBJ1-1	TRBV18	16	NA	NA	TGTGCCAGCTCACTGGCCCGACTTACTCTGAACACTGAAGCTTTCTTT	CASSLARLTLNTEAFF
TRBJ1-2	TRBV20-1	11	once	NA	TGCAGTGCTAGAGATTTAAGCGGCTACACCTTC	CSARDLSGYTF
TRBJ2-1	TRBV7-2	14	NA	NA	TGTGCCAGCAGCTTCGGGGGCCGGTACAATGAGCAGTTCTTC	CASSFGGRYNEQFF
TRBJ2-3	TRBV6-5	17	few	TRBD2	TGTGCCAGCAGTTTCCCCAGGACTAGCGGAGACACAGATACGCAGTATTTT	CASSFPRTSGDTDTQYF
TRBJ2-5	TRBV27	16	NA	TRBD1	TGTGCCAGCAGTTCCTACCGGGACAGGGGGCCTGAGACCCAGTACTTC	CASSSYRDRGPETQYF
TRBJ1-6	TRBV20-1	12	few	TRBD1	TGCAGTGCTACAGGGGGCGGGTCACCCCTCCACTTT	CSATGGGSPLHF
TRBJ2-1	TRBV6-1	14	NA	NA	TGTGCCAGCAGCCCCGGGTCCCCCTACAATGAGCAGTTCTTC	CASSPGSPYNEQFF
TRBJ2-3	TRBV4-2	17	NA	TRBD2	TGTGCCAGCAGCCAAGATTGGGCGGGAGGGCCAACAGATACGCAGTATTTT	CASSQDWAGGPTDTQYF